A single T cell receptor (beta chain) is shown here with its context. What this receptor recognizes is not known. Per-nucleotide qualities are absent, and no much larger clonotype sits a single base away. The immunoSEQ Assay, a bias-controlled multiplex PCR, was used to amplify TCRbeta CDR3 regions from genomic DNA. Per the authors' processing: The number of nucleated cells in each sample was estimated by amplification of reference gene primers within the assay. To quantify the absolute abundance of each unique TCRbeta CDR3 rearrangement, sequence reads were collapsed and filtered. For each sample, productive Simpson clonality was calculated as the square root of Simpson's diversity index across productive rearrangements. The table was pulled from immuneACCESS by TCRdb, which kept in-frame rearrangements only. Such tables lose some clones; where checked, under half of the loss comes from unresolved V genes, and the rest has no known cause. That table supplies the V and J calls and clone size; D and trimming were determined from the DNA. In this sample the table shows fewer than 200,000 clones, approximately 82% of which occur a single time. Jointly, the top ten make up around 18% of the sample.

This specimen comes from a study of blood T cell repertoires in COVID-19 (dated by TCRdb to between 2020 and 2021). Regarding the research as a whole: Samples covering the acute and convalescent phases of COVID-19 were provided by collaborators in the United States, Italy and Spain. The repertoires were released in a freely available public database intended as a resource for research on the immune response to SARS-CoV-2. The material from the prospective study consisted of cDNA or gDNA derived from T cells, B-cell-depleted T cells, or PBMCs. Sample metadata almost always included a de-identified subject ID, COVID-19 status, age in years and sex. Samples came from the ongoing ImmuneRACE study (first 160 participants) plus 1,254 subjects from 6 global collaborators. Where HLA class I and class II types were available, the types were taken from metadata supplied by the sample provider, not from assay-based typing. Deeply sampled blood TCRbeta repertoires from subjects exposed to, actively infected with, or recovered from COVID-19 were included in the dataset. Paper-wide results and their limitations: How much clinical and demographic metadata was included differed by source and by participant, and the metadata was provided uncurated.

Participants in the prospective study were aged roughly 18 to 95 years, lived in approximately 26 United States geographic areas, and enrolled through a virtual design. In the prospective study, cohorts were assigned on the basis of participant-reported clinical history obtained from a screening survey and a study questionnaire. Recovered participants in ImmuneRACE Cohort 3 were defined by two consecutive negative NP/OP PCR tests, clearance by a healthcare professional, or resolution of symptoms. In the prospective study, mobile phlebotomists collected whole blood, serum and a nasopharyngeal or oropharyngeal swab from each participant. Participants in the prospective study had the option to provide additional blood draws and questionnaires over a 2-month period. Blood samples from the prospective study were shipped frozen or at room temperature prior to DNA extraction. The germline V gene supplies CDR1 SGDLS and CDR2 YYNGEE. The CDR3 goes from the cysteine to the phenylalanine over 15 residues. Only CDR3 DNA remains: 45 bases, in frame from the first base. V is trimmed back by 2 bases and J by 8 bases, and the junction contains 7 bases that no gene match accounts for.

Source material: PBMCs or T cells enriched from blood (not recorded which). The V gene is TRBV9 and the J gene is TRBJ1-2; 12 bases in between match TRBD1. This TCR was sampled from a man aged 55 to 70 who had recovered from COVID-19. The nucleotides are TGTGCCAGCAGCGTCGAGGGACAGGGGGCAAGGGGCTACACCTTC. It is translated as CASSVEGQGARGYTF.